The clone carrying this T cell receptor beta chain was counted between two and nine times. Its antigen is as yet unknown. The data derive from a study of early T cells in non-severe SARS-CoV-2 infection. Study at large: Bulk RNA from unsorted whole blood was sequenced; chains were unpaired. Study conclusions and caveats: Lookups in VDJdb leaned toward anti-spike CD8 responses and missed private and CD4 specificities.

There are 14 residues in the CDR3. The germline V gene encodes CDR1 SNHLY and CDR2 FYNNEI. V was trimmed by 3 bases and J by 6 bases, leaving 12 bases between them. Unique molecular identifiers were added to individual cDNA molecules. TCRdb independently ran MiXCR on the 5' RACE reads; one entry per CDR3 protein. The sample comprises tens of thousands of distinct CDR3 sequences, 15% to 17% of which are singletons, and approximately 12% rests with the top ten. Sequenced: whole blood. The receptor comes from an adult who was a healthcare worker with PCR-confirmed SARS-CoV-2 infection or an uninfected control (not recorded which). J is TRBJ2-1 and V is TRBV2; D call uncertain. CDR3 sequence (DNA): TGTGCCAGCAGTGACGCGCAGGACCTCAATGAGCAGTTCTTC. Its protein is CASSDAQDLNEQFF.